The rows below give T cell receptor beta chains drawn from one sample of a study of early T cells in non-severe SARS-CoV-2 infection. MiXCR, run by TCRdb on the 5' RACE reads, gives a single entry per CDR3 protein. This table holds approximately 71,000 distinct CDR3 sequences, about 11% found once. Sequenced material: whole blood. The source of these receptors is an adult who was a healthcare worker with PCR-confirmed SARS-CoV-2 infection or an uninfected control (not recorded which). CDR3s include the opening cysteine and the closing phenylalanine or tryptophan. Fields, in order: clone size, V gene, J gene, D gene, CDR3 protein, CDR3 DNA. A D gene is named only where the DNA matches it firmly. The listing skips clone size in some rows; elsewhere it reads once, few, many or a size class.

.	TRBV5-1	TRBJ2-7	.	CASSWGAAYEQYF	TGCGCCAGCAGCTGGGGTGCAGCCTACGAGCAGTACTTC
few	TRBV5-1	TRBJ2-5	.	CASSLDTQETQYF	TGCGCCAGCAGCTTGGATACCCAAGAGACCCAGTACTTC
.	TRBV5-7	TRBJ2-4	.	CASSLGAEGNIQYF	TGTGCCAGCAGCTTGGGAGCGGAGGGGAACATTCAGTACTTC
many	TRBV28	TRBJ2-7	TRBD1	CASSSGTVSREQYF	TGTGCCAGCAGTTCCGGGACAGTCTCTCGCGAGCAGTACTTC
few	TRBV4-1	TRBJ2-2	.	CASSQEANTGELFF	TGCGCCAGCAGCCAAGAAGCCAACACCGGGGAGCTGTTTTTT
.	TRBV29-1	TRBJ2-1	.	CSVENVSGERRGNEQFF	TGCAGCGTTGAGAACGTCTCTGGCGAAAGGAGGGGTAATGAGCAGTTCTTC
.	TRBV29-1	TRBJ2-5	TRBD1	CSGSRGTETQYF	TGCAGCGGAAGCAGGGGGACAGAGACCCAGTACTTC
many	TRBV11-2	TRBJ2-3	.	CASSRFTDTQYF	TGTGCCAGCAGCCGATTCACAGATACGCAGTATTTT
few	TRBV4-3	TRBJ2-1	TRBD2	CASSQTSGRRDEQFF	TGCGCCAGCAGCCAAACTAGCGGCCGACGGGATGAGCAGTTCTTC
many	TRBV29-1	TRBJ1-5	.	CSVADGFLGNQPQHF	TGCAGCGTTGCGGACGGCTTCCTTGGCAATCAGCCCCAGCATTTT
many	TRBV28	TRBJ1-6	.	CASGLRVDSPLHF	TGTGCCAGCGGATTAAGGGTTGATTCACCCCTCCACTTT
.	TRBV29-1	TRBJ1-5	TRBD1	CSVVWGQGAGNQPQHF	TGCAGCGTTGTTTGGGGACAGGGGGCCGGCAATCAGCCCCAGCATTTT